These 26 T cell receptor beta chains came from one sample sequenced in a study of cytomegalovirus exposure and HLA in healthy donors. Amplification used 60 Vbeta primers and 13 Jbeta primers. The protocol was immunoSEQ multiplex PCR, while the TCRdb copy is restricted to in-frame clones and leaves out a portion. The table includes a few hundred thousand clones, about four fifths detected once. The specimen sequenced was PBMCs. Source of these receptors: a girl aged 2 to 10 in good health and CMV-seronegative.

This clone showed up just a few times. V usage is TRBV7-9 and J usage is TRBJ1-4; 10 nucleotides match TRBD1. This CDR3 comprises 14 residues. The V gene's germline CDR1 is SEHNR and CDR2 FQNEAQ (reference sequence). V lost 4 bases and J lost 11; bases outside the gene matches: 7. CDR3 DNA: TGTGCCAGCAGCTCTTGGACAGGGGGAGGGAAACTGTTTTTT. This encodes CASSSWTGGGKLFF.

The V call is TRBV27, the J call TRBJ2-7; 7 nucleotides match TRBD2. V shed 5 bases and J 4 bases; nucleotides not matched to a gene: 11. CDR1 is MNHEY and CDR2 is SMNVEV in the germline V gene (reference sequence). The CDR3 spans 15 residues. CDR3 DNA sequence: TGTGCCAGCAGTCTCTCCGGGACTAAACATTACGAGCAGTACTTC. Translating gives CASSLSGTKHYEQYF.

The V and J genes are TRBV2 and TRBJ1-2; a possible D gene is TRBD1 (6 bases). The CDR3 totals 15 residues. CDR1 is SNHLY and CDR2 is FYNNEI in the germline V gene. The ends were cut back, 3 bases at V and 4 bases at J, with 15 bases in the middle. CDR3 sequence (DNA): TGTGCCAGCAGTGAGGTACAGGGAATTCTCTATGGCTACACCTTC. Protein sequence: CASSEVQGILYGYTF.

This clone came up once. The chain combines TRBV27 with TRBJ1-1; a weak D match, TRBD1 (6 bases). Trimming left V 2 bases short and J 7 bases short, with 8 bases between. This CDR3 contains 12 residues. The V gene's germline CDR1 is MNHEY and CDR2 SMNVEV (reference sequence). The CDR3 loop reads CASSLTTGEAFF. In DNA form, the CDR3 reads TGTGCCAGCAGTTTAACGACAGGTGAAGCTTTCTTT.

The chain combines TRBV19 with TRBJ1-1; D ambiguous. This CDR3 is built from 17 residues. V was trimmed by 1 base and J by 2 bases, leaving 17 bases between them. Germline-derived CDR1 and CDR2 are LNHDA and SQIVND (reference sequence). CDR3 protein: CASSIVGDNRGNTEAFF. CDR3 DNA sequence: TGTGCCAGTAGTATAGTCGGAGATAACCGGGGTAACACTGAAGCTTTCTTT.

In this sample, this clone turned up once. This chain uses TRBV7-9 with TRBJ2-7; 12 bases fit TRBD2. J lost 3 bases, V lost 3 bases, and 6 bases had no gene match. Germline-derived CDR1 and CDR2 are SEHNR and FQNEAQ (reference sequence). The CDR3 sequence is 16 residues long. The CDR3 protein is CASSFGAGLAGYEQYF. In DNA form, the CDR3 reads TGTGCCAGCAGCTTCGGGGCGGGACTAGCGGGCTACGAGCAGTACTTC.

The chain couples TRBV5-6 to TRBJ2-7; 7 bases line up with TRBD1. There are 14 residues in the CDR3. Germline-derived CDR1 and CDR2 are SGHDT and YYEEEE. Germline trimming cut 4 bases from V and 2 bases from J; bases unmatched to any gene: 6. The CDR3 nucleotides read TGTGCCAGCAGCCGTCAGGACAGGACCTACGAGCAGTACTTC. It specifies CASSRQDRTYEQYF.

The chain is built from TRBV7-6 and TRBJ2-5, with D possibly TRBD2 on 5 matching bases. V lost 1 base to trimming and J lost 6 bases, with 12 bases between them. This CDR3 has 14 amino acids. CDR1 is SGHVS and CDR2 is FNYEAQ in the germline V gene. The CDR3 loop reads CASSLGAREQTQYF. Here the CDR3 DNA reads TGTGCCAGCAGCTTAGGGGCTAGGGAGCAGACCCAGTACTTC.

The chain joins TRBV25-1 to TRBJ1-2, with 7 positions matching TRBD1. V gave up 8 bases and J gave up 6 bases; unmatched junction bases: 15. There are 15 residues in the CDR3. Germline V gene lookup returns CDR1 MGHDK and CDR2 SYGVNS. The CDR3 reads CASGSHEGAGDGYTF. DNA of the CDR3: TGTGCCAGCGGCTCCCATGAGGGGGCTGGGGATGGCTACACCTTC.

For the CDR3, the DNA is TGTGCCAGCAGTTCTATTAGGGGGCTTGGGGCCAACGTCCTGACTTTC. Its translation is CASSSIRGLGANVLTF. The chain joins TRBV6-5 to TRBJ2-6; 7 nucleotides align to TRBD1. CDR1 is MNHEY, CDR2 SVGAGI, per germline. This CDR3 is built from 16 residues. J gave up 3 bases and V 4 bases, and 6 bases lay outside the gene matches.

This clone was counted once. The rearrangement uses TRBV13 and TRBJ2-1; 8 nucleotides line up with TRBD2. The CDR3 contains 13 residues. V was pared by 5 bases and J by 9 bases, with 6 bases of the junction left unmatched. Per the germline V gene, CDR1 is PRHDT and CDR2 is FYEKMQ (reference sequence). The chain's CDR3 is CASSLLAGGEQFF. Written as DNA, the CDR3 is TGTGCCAGCAGCCTGTTGGCGGGAGGTGAGCAGTTCTTC.

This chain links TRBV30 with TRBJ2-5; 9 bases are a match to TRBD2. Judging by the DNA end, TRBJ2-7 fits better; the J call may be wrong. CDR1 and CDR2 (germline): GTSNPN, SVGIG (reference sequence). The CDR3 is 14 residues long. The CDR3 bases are TGTGCCTGGATTAATAGCGGGAGCTCCTACGAGCAGTACTTC. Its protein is CAWINSGSSYEQYF.

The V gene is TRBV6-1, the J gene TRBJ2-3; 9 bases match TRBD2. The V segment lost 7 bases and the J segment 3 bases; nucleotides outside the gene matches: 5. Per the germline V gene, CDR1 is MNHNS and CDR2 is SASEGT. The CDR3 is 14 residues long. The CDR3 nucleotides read TGTGCCAGCATGGCTAGCGGGATAACAGATACGCAGTATTTT. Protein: CASMASGITDTQYF.

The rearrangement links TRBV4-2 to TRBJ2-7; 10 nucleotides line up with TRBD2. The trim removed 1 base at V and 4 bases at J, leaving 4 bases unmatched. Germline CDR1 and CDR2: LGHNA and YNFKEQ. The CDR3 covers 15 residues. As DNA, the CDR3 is TGTGCCAGCAGCCAAGCCCTAGCGGGAGTATACGAGCAGTACTTC. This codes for CASSQALAGVYEQYF.

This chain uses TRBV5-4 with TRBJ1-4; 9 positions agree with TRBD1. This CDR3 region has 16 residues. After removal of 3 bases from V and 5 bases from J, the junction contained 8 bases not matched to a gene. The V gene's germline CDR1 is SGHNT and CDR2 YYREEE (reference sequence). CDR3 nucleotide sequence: TGTGCCAGCAGCTATGGGGGGGACAGGGCGAATGAAAAACTGTTTTTT. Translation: CASSYGGDRANEKLFF.

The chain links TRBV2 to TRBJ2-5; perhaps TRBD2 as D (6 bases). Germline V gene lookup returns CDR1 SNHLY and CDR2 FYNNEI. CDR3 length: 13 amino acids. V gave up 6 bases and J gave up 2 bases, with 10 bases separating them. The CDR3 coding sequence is TGTGCCAGCAGCCGGGACTCTCAAGAGACCCAGTACTTC. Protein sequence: CASSRDSQETQYF. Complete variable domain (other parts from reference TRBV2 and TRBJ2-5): EPEVTQTPSHQVTQMGQEVILRCVPISNHLYFYWYRQILGQKVEFLVSFYNNEISEKSEIFDDQFSVERPDGSNFTLKIRSTKLEDSAMYFCASSRDSQETQYFGPGTRLLVL.

This CDR3 is CASSPGFEPQYF. The CDR3 DNA is TGTGCCAGCAGTCCCGGGTTCGAACCCCAGTACTTC. The chain has TRBV6-5 and TRBJ2-5; no clear D. Germline-derived CDR1 and CDR2 are MNHEY and SVGAGI. V lost 5 bases to trimming and J lost 9 bases, with 13 bases between them. This CDR3 comprises 12 residues.

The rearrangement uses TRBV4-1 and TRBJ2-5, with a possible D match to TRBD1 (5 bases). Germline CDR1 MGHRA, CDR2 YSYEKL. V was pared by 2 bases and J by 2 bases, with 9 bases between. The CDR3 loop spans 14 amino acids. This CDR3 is CASSQMTAQETQYF. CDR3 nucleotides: TGCGCCAGCAGCCAAATGACAGCACAAGAGACCCAGTACTTC.

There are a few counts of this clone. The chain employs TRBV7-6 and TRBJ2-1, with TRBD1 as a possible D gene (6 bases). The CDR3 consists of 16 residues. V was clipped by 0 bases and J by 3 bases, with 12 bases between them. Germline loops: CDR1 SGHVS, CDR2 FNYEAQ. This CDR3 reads CASSLAFWDNYNEQFF. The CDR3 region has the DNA TGTGCCAGCAGCTTAGCGTTCTGGGACAACTACAATGAGCAGTTCTTC.

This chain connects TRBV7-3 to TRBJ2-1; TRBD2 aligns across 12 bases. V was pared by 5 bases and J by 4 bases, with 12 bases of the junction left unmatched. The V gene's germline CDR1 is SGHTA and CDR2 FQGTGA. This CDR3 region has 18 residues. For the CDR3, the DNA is TGTGCCAGCAGCCGTTTCGTGGCTAGCGGGGGGGCATACAATGAGCAGTTCTTC. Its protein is CASSRFVASGGAYNEQFF.

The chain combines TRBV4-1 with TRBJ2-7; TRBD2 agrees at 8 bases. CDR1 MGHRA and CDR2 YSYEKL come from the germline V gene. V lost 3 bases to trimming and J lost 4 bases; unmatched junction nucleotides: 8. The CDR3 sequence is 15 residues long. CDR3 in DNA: TGCGCCAGCAGCCACGGGAGGGGCCCGGGGTACGAGCAGTACTTC. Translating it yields CASSHGRGPGYEQYF.

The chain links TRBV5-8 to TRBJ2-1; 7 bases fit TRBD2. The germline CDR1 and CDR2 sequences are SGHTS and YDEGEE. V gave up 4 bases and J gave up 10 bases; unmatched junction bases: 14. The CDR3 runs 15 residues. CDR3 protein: CASSGERGLRGEQFF. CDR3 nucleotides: TGTGCCAGCAGCGGGGAGCGGGGTTTAAGAGGAGAGCAGTTCTTC.

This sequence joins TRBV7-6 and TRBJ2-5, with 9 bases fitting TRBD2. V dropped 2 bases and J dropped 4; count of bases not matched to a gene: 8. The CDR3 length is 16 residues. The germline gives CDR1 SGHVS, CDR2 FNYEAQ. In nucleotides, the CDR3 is TGTGCCAGCAGCTTACTTCTAGCGGGAACAACAGAGACCCAGTACTTC. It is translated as CASSLLLAGTTETQYF. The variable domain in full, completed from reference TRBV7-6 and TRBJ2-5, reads GAGVSQSPRYKVTKRGQDVALRCDPISGHVSLYWYRQALGQGPEFLTYFNYEAQQDKSGLPNDRFSAERPEGSISTLTIQRTEQRDSAMYRCASSLLLAGTTETQYFGPGTRLLVL.

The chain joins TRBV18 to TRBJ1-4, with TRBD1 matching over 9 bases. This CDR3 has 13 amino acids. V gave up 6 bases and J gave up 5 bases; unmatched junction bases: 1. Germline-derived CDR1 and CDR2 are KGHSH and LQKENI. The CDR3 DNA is TGTGCCAGCTCGGGACAGGGAAATGAAAAACTGTTTTTT. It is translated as CASSGQGNEKLFF. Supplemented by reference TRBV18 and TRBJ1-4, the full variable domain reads NAGVMQNPRHLVRRRGQEARLRCSPMKGHSHVYWYRQLPEEGLKFMVYLQKENIIDESGMPKERFSAEFPKEGPSILRIQQVVRGDSAAYFCASSGQGNEKLFFGSGTQLSVL.

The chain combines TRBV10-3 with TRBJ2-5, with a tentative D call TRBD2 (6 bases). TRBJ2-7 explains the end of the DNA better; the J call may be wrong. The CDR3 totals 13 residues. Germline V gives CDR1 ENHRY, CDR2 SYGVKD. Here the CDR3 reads CAIGMGGRYEQYF. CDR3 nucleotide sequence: TGTGCCATCGGGATGGGGGGTAGATACGAGCAGTACTTC.

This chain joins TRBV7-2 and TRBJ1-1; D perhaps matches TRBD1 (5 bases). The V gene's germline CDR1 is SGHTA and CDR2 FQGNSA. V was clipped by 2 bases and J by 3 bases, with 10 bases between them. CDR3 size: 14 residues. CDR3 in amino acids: CASSLFGGDTEAFF. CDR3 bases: TGTGCCAGCAGCTTATTCGGGGGGGACACTGAAGCTTTCTTT.